Sequencing of this TCR beta chain was carried out in a study of radiation and T cells in renal cell carcinoma. Study-level background: Nephrectomy followed 15 Gy stereotactic body radiation by 4 weeks.

This clone was counted a few times. The time point denotes: blood 2 weeks post-SBRT. Sample treatment: 15 Gy SBRT to primary tumor, nephrectomy 4 weeks later. Data came from immunoSEQ multiplex PCR; TCRdb stores just in-frame clones and leaves some out. Among about 47,000 clones listed, roughly 78% were seen once. CDR1 and CDR2 from the germline V gene are SGHDT and YYEEEE. Between the trimmed V and J ends, which lost 3 bases and 8 bases, there was a span of 20 bases. The CDR3 sequence is 15 residues long. This receptor was obtained from a woman aged 65 to 85 with renal cell carcinoma. The rearrangement uses TRBV5-6 and TRBJ1-2; D gene unclear. The sequencing used blood, collected from a patient whose treatment included radiotherapy and nephrectomy. CDR3 sequence reads: CASSSRTERTVGYTF. In nucleotides, the CDR3 is TGTGCCAGCAGCTCGCGGACGGAGCGCACGGTGGGCTACACCTTC.